Below, 26 T cell receptor beta chains from the same sample are listed, as sequenced in a study of beta chain features in type 1 diabetes (dated by TCRdb to 2017 to 2018). The receptor library was made with the immunoSEQ multiplex PCR assay. The entire amount of isolated RNA was reverse transcribed using the High Capacity cDNA Reverse Transcription Kit, so the sequenced TCRB transcripts were expressed ones. TCRdb's version of the immuneACCESS table is confined to in-frame rearrangements and falls short of the full clone set. An unresolved V gene accounts for under half of the shortfall where checked; the remainder is of unknown origin. For this sample there are more than 300,000 clones; approximately 15% appear just once. Together, the top ten hold 0.019% of the sample. Sequencing input: naive CD4+ T cells from blood. What this sample's cell subset or site label stands for: true naive CD4+ T cells. These receptors were taken from a woman under 30 in good health.

The J gene is TRBJ2-1, the V gene TRBV6-1; 8 positions match TRBD2. From germline, CDR1 is MNHNS and CDR2 SASEGT. The CDR3 is made up of 14 amino acids. V trimming: 6 bases; J trimming: 9 bases; junction bases outside the gene matches: 10. In nucleotides, the CDR3 is TGTGCCAGCAGCCCCATAGCGGGGAGAGGTGAGCAGTTCTTC. It translates to CASSPIAGRGEQFF.

This clone occurred a few times. The V gene is TRBV18, the J gene TRBJ1-5; D remains ambiguous. This CDR3 contains 14 residues. CDR1 and CDR2 (germline): KGHSH, LQKENI. Trimming pared 0 bases from V and 3 bases from J, leaving 6 bases between. CDR3 sequence (DNA): TGTGCCAGCTCACCACCGTCGGTCAATCAGCCCCAGCATTTT. Its translation: CASSPPSVNQPQHF.

This clone came up a few times. The V and J genes are TRBV30 and TRBJ2-7, with a tentative D call TRBD2 (5 bases). Trimming cost V 4 bases and J 7 bases, with 23 bases left between them. The CDR3 is 15 residues long. Germline V gene lookup returns CDR1 GTSNPN and CDR2 SVGIG (reference sequence). The CDR3 sequence is CAWNPWGLITGEQYF. CDR3 bases: TGTGCCTGGAACCCGTGGGGTCTAATAACGGGGGAGCAGTACTTC.

This clone turned up a few times. CDR3 DNA: TGTGCCAGTAGTATGGTGAGGGTTTACCCCTACGAGCAGTACTTC. This sequence encodes CASSMVRVYPYEQYF. This chain joins TRBV19 and TRBJ2-7; D might be TRBD2 (5 bases). Trimming shortened V by 3 bases and J by 2 bases, and 14 bases separated the two germline ends. This CDR3 region has 15 residues. Germline lookup yields CDR1 LNHDA and CDR2 SQIVND (reference sequence).

V and J are TRBV19 and TRBJ1-5; D unresolved. Germline V gives CDR1 LNHDA, CDR2 SQIVND (reference sequence). The CDR3 has 13 residues. The V and J ends lost 4 bases and 5 bases respectively, with 9 bases between them. The CDR3 is CASSSKRHQPQHF. The CDR3, as DNA: TGTGCCAGTAGTAGCAAGAGGCATCAGCCCCAGCATTTT.

This chain connects TRBV29-1 to TRBJ2-1; the match to TRBD2 covers 7 bases. The ends lost 6 bases at V and 4 bases at J; junction bases unmatched: 12. The CDR3 is 15 residues long. The germline V gene encodes CDR1 SQVTM and CDR2 ANQGSEA. CDR3 coding DNA: TGCAGCGTCCCAAGAGGGACTACGAAATACAATGAGCAGTTCTTC. This encodes CSVPRGTTKYNEQFF.

This clone was detected a few times. V gene TRBV29-1 combines with J gene TRBJ1-1, with D perhaps matching TRBD1 (5 bases). V lost 2 bases and J 10 bases, leaving 20 bases between the germline ends. This CDR3 is built from 14 residues. Looked up from germline, CDR1 is SQVTM and CDR2 is ANQGSEA. The CDR3 spells CSVERKLGRGGAFF. In DNA, the CDR3 is TGCAGCGTTGAAAGAAAACTTGGACGGGGGGGAGCTTTCTTT.

The chain joins TRBV7-9 to TRBJ2-1; D is possibly TRBD2 (6 bases). The CDR3 is 15 residues long. Germline lookup yields CDR1 SEHNR and CDR2 FQNEAQ (reference sequence). Trimming cost V 8 bases and J 2 bases, with 16 bases left between them. The CDR3 spells CASGWGLRAYNEQFF. CDR3 bases: TGTGCCAGCGGGTGGGGACTCAGAGCCTACAATGAGCAGTTCTTC.

This clone appeared a few times. The chain uses TRBV28 and TRBJ2-7; 7 bases agree with TRBD1. Germline CDR1 is MDHEN and CDR2 is SYDVKM. Unmatched junction bases numbered 7, after V lost 2 bases and J lost 3 bases. The CDR3 runs 15 residues. CDR3 nucleotide sequence: TGTGCCAGCAGTTTAGGGGCAGGGGGTGACTACGAGCAGTACTTC. Protein sequence: CASSLGAGGDYEQYF.

This chain links TRBV15 with TRBJ2-5; D is unclear. V shed 0 bases and J shed 0 bases, with 5 bases lying between them. In germline, CDR1 is LNHNV, CDR2 YYDKDF (reference sequence). The CDR3 is 14 residues long. The CDR3 sequence is CATSRELNQETQYF. The CDR3, as DNA: TGTGCCACCAGCAGAGAACTTAACCAAGAGACCCAGTACTTC.

This clone has just a few counts. V usage is TRBV5-1 and J usage is TRBJ2-5; weak D call: TRBD2 (5 bases). Trimming pared 2 bases from V and 1 base from J, leaving 9 bases between. CDR1 and CDR2 from the germline V gene are SGHRS and YFSETQ. This CDR3 contains 14 residues. The CDR3 coding sequence is TGCGCCAGCAGCTTAGGGAGCTTCCAAGAGACCCAGTACTTC. It translates to CASSLGSFQETQYF.

The chain has TRBV7-3 and TRBJ2-1; perhaps TRBD2 as D (6 bases). The ends were cut back, 5 bases at V and 5 bases at J, with 13 bases in the middle. CDR1 is SGHTA, CDR2 FQGTGA, per germline. The CDR3 runs 14 residues. CDR3 region: CASSLTRENNEQFF. DNA for the CDR3: TGTGCCAGCAGCCTCACCCGGGAGAACAATGAGCAGTTCTTC.

The V gene is TRBV30, the J gene TRBJ2-7; D remains unclear. Trimming removed 1 base at V and 2 bases at J, with 9 bases between. Germline V gene sequence: CDR1 GTSNPN, CDR2 SVGIG (reference sequence). This CDR3 comprises 13 residues. This chain's CDR3 is CAWSALVPYEQYF. CDR3 nucleotide sequence: TGTGCCTGGAGTGCCCTAGTTCCCTACGAGCAGTACTTC.

The V gene is TRBV4-3, the J gene TRBJ2-1, with TRBD2 identical over 13 bases. CDR1 LGHNA and CDR2 YSLEER come from the germline V gene. Losses at the gene ends were 2 bases for V and 6 bases for J; bases not matched to a gene: 4. The CDR3 runs to 16 residues. The CDR3 spells CASSQRLAGGINEQFF. In nucleotides, the CDR3 is TGCGCCAGCAGCCAACGACTAGCGGGAGGAATCAATGAGCAGTTCTTC.

The chain uses TRBV29-1 and TRBJ2-1, with D perhaps matching TRBD1 (5 bases). V lost 4 bases, J lost 0 bases, and 10 bases lay in between. Germline CDR1 and CDR2: SQVTM and ANQGSEA. The CDR3 consists of 14 residues. CDR3 amino acids: CSVGQSYSYNEQFF. CDR3 nucleotide sequence: TGCAGCGTTGGACAGAGCTACTCCTACAATGAGCAGTTCTTC.

This clone turned up a few times. This sequence joins TRBV30 and TRBJ2-1, with 10 bases that match TRBD2. The germline V gene has CDR1 GTSNPN and CDR2 SVGIG (reference sequence). CDR3 size: 15 residues. Germline trimming cut 3 bases from V and 3 bases from J; bases unmatched to any gene: 5. The CDR3 protein is CAWRTGTSDYNEQFF. The CDR3 DNA is TGTGCCTGGAGGACCGGGACTAGCGACTACAATGAGCAGTTCTTC.

This clone was detected only a few times. This chain connects TRBV29-1 to TRBJ2-1; 7 nucleotides align to TRBD2. The trim removed 4 bases at V and 8 bases at J, leaving 14 bases unmatched. Germline V gene lookup returns CDR1 SQVTM and CDR2 ANQGSEA. This CDR3 contains 15 residues. This CDR3 reads CSVGKISGPTDEQFF. CDR3 DNA: TGCAGCGTTGGTAAAATTAGCGGGCCTACGGATGAGCAGTTCTTC.

CDR3 sequence: CASRVSGQGAYF. The CDR3 region has the DNA TGTGCCAGCAGGGTAAGCGGTCAAGGAGCGTACTTC. The genes are TRBV6-1 and TRBJ2-7, with D possibly being TRBD2 (5 bases). CDR1 and CDR2 from the germline V gene are MNHNS and SASEGT. The CDR3 loop spans 12 amino acids. Trimming took 6 bases from V and 12 from J, leaving 18 bases between them.

The chain links TRBV18 to TRBJ2-7; 8 positions match TRBD2. The V gene's germline CDR1 is KGHSH and CDR2 LQKENI. With V trimmed by 3 bases and J by 4 bases, 8 bases remained unmatched. The CDR3 extends over 15 amino acids. Here the CDR3 reads CASSPFGGDGYEQYF. CDR3 bases: TGTGCCAGCTCACCCTTCGGGGGGGACGGTTACGAGCAGTACTTC.

This clone was observed a few times. This chain uses TRBV25-1 with TRBJ1-5; TRBD1 might be the D (5 bases). V lost 2 bases, J lost 0 bases, and 8 bases lay in between. CDR3 length: 15 amino acids. Germline V lookup: CDR1 MGHDK, CDR2 SYGVNS. In DNA form, the CDR3 reads TGTGCCAGCAGTGAAGGGGCAAGTAGCAATCAGCCCCAGCATTTT. Amino acid sequence: CASSEGASSNQPQHF.

This clone was observed a handful of times. The CDR3 here is CSVAPRLAGVRNEQFF. The CDR3 bases are TGCAGCGTTGCCCCGAGACTAGCGGGAGTTAGGAATGAGCAGTTCTTC. The chain links TRBV29-1 to TRBJ2-1; 12 bases map to TRBD2. The CDR3 has 16 residues. Trimming at V came to 4 bases and at J to 7 bases, leaving 11 bases not matched to a gene. CDR1 and CDR2 (germline): SQVTM, ANQGSEA.

The chain uses TRBV6-5 and TRBJ1-5, with 8 bases fitting TRBD1. CDR3 length: 13 residues. V trimming: 5 bases; J trimming: 6 bases; junction bases outside the gene matches: 3. Germline-derived CDR1 and CDR2 are MNHEY and SVGAGI. In nucleotides, the CDR3 is TGTGCCAGCAGTCGGACAGGGAGTCAGCCCCAGCATTTT. This gives the protein CASSRTGSQPQHF.

The gene calls are TRBV18 and TRBJ2-1, with D unclear. CDR3 size: 16 residues. Germline CDR1 reads KGHSH; CDR2 reads LQKENI. The ends were cut back, 3 bases at V and 0 bases at J, with 12 bases in the middle. The DNA of the CDR3 is TGTGCCAGCTCACCCCTAGACCCCCCCTCCTACAATGAGCAGTTCTTC. Its translation: CASSPLDPPSYNEQFF.

The chain links TRBV9 to TRBJ2-5, with 12 bases fitting TRBD2. Germline CDR1 SGDLS, CDR2 YYNGEE. The CDR3 loop spans 17 amino acids. With V trimmed by 2 bases and J by 2 bases, 7 bases remained unmatched. The CDR3 DNA reads as TGTGCCAGCAGCGTGACTAGCGGGAGAAGGGGGCAAGAGACCCAGTACTTC. It encodes CASSVTSGRRGQETQYF.

V is TRBV10-2 and J is TRBJ2-7; TRBD2 might be the D (5 bases). CDR1 and CDR2 from the germline V gene are WSHSY and SAAADI. The ends were cut back, 8 bases at V and 7 bases at J, with 18 bases in the middle. The CDR3 runs 13 residues. CDR3 region: CASREGSRMEQYF. The DNA of the CDR3 is TGCGCCAGCCGAGAGGGTTCCAGGATGGAGCAGTACTTC.

This clone was detected a few times. The CDR3 here is CASSPHQTRSYEQYF. CDR3 DNA: TGTGCCAGCAGCCCTCATCAGACTCGCTCCTACGAGCAGTACTTC. The J gene is TRBJ2-7, the V gene TRBV7-3; D not certain. Germline CDR1 and CDR2: SGHTA and FQGTGA. The CDR3 runs 15 residues. V was cut by 5 bases and J by 0 bases, with 14 bases left in between.